This TCR beta chain was identified during a study of vaccination and CD4 T cells after COVID-19. Study information: Overlapping peptides covering the spike proteins of SARS-CoV-2, HCoV-NL63, HCoV-OC43 and HCoV-229E were added to stimulate cells. Study outcomes and limitations: Convalescent patients' median share of reactive clones seen only post-vaccination was approximately 85%. 304 of 307 vaccine-specific clones from convalescent patients were spike mono-reactive.

Sequenced with the Oncomine TCR Beta short-read assay was DNA taken from cultured CD4+ T cells. The source of extracted genomic DNA was cultured CD4+ T cells. TCRdb independently ran MiXCR on the PCR reads; one entry per CDR3 protein. The table has about 16,000 distinct CDR3 sequences, 45% to 65% seen once. The V gene end was trimmed by 2 bases and the J gene end by 0 bases; junction bases not matched to a gene: 7. This CDR3 has 15 amino acids. Germline V gene data show CDR1 as DFQATT and CDR2 as SNEGSKA (reference sequence). Turning to this clonotype: Its specificity is unknown.

The treatment here: roughly 11-day PBMC culture with coronavirus spike peptide pools or control peptides (ViraFEST assay). The chain uses TRBV20-1 and TRBJ2-7, with 7 nucleotides matching TRBD2. Sequencing was performed on CD4+ T cells from blood, cultured in vitro, taken before SARS-CoV-2 vaccination. The receptor was derived from a human donor who had recovered from COVID-19. The CDR3 DNA is TGCAGTGCTAGATCGGCAGGCGGGAGCTCCTACGAGCAGTACTTC. Amino acids: CSARSAGGSSYEQYF.